This T cell receptor (beta chain) is from a study of OX40 agonist ivuxolimab in advanced cancers. Points from the study as a whole: Averaging showed that CD8+ T cells had more expanded clones than CD4+ did. Some nonresponders also had low normalized T-cell clonal expansion.

Repertoires were generated with immunoSEQ multiplex PCR, while TCRdb's copy carries only in-frame clones and drops some. The table lists 40,000 to 45,000 clones, roughly 86% of them singletons. Patients who had autoimmune disease history or got systemic immunosuppression were left out. This CDR3 is built from 15 residues. The V gene lost 3 bases and the J gene lost 6 bases, with 17 bases spanning the gap. Germline CDR1 ENHRY, CDR2 SYGVKD. In regard to this clone: As yet, its antigen is unknown.

The source was CD4+ or CD8+ T cells sorted from blood, collected in a trial of the OX40 agonist ivuxolimab. V gene TRBV10-3 combines with J gene TRBJ2-5; D may be TRBD2 (6 bases). The clonotype originates from an adult with an advanced solid tumor such as melanoma, head and neck, liver or kidney cancer. Written as DNA, the CDR3 is TGTGCCATCAGTGATAAAGGGGAGGACGGGAAGACCCAGTACTTC. Residues: CAISDKGEDGKTQYF.